This paragraph covers one T cell receptor beta chain sequence. This clone was seen more than once but under ten times. The specificity of this receptor is unknown. Within one base of it there is no much larger clone, and no base qualities were kept. Measured from the cysteine to the phenylalanine, the CDR3 is 16 residues long. Only the CDR3 DNA is retained, 48 bases long and in frame from the first base. V ends up 4 bases short and J 4 bases short, with an unmatched junction base count of 4. The germline V gene provides CDR1 ENHRY and CDR2 SYGVKD. The data were obtained in a study of cytomegalovirus exposure and HLA in healthy donors (dated by TCRdb to 2016 to 2017). About the investigation overall: An earlier analysis of 587 of the donors reported approximately 260 Gb of sequence data and 117 million unique TCR beta sequences obtained from approximately 180 million T cells. An early release that covered 640 HLA-typed donors contained around 330 gigabases of sequencing data and 80 million or so unique TCR sequences. Of the 398 genotyped donors, 80% to 90% were placed in the genetic ancestry cluster associated with self-reported Caucasian donors. The study was designed to test whether signatures of past pathogen exposure could be identified by cataloging public T cell receptors. Using immunosequencing, the study profiled T cell repertoires from some 670 subjects and related those repertoires to cytomegalovirus serostatus. In addition to the first cohort of 666 subjects, a separate validation cohort of approximately 110 different subjects was used. High-throughput TCR immunosequencing, statistical association of individual TCRs with disease status, and machine learning were combined to predict cytomegalovirus infection status. In a later analysis, previously published TCR beta repertoires from several hundred donors were re-analyzed and high-resolution HLA genotyping was added so that TCR occurrence patterns could be studied. The later analysis used no new phenotypic data to find candidate immune exposures, relying instead on TCR beta sequences and their occurrence across donors. In an earlier analysis of over 550 of the donors, high-throughput TCR beta sequencing was used to judge whether each TCR beta V gene segment behaved as functional or pseudogenic. Donor age, sex, ethnicity and CMV serostatus were compiled together with the repertoire data. A later genetic analysis took genome-wide SNP genotypes for about 55% of the roughly 670 donors and used that subset as a discovery cohort. Every repertoire in the discovery cohort had been generated on one and the same sequencing platform. HLA typing covered class I and class II loci at four-digit resolution. The number of donors typed differed by locus, with roughly 620-640 for A, B, C, DRB1 and DQB1, around 500 for DQA1, about 610 for DPA1, and some 440 for DPB1. Five DR-DQ haplotypes were handled as single units for association and clustering, since linkage in the cohort was strong. Across 300 to 400 genotyped donors of the cohort, an average of roughly 250,000 unique TCR beta nucleotide sequences per donor were sequenced, and 15% to 20% of those sequences were non-productive.

Study-level results and caveats: In a later analysis, TCR association rates were found to vary across HLA loci, with the most associated TCRs seen for DRB1 alleles and the fewest for HLA-C alleles. Because some donors lacked HLA typing at each locus, the association tests relied only on the typed subset. An earlier analysis of approximately 570 of the donors showed that most TCR beta V segments appeared in productive rearrangements either about 87% or about 30% of the time, which broadly matched IMGT annotations. A few of the identified cytomegalovirus-associated TCR beta chains were confirmed in vitro to be specific for cytomegalovirus antigens. An association between a missense DCLRE1C variant and V-gene and J-gene trimming of TCR beta chains was found in a later genetic analysis and replicated in an independent cohort. When HLA alleles, especially DR and DQ, strongly co-occurred, attributing TCR associations to individual alleles was difficult. Several of the top co-occurrence clusters appeared to be linked to parvovirus B19, influenza, CMV and Epstein-Barr virus, according to a later analysis. In a later analysis, HLA-associated TCR beta chains showed more clonal expansion and lower generation probabilities than non-associated chains that were equally common. At a false discovery rate of 0.05, a later analysis linked 16,000 or so TCR beta sequences to specific HLA alleles. CMV serostatus was the only immune exposure information available for the cohort. This cohort had only TCR beta chains sequenced, and the lack of alpha or paired-chain data limited which features could be detected. The classifier was reported to diagnose cytomegalovirus status with high specificity and sensitivity in both the original and validation cohorts. Some IMGT-functional V segments, including TRBV6-2 and TRBV6-3, could not be told apart with the 87-base-pair reads, so those segments were excluded. In a later analysis, most CMV-associated TCR beta chains were found to appear HLA-restricted, with HLA associations seemingly driven largely by CMV exposure. A further reported finding was that TCR beta sequences accurately predicted the HLA-A and HLA-B alleles for most subjects in the first cohort. According to a later genetic analysis, donors in an Asian-associated ancestry cluster had fewer N-insertions in productive TCRs than the roughly 660-donor mean. In the study, approximately 160 TCR beta chains were listed as associated with cytomegalovirus. Linkage disequilibrium might explain the correlated functional status among segregating V segments, but an unknown experimental factor could not be ruled out. The sequencing pipeline was judged likely to have produced a cluster of highly shared sequence variants as a technical artifact. Most TCR sequences were observed very rarely across donors, whereas some public TCRs were present in many individuals. The presence/absence analyses assumed that sequencing depth was roughly uniform across donors, and that assumption may not be true. Some 15 rarely observed V segments, including chromosome 9 orphons, were excluded from the earlier analysis of approximately 600 of the donors because counts were too low. It was suggested by the authors that the approach could potentially be generalized to other disease states and immunological phenotypes.

The cohort comprised around 690 healthy bone marrow donors. At the time of sampling, every cohort member was nominally healthy, though immune exposures that went unrecorded were likely present. The donor tested CMV seropositive, placing the donor among the 289 seropositive members of the cohort. Each donor provided a peripheral blood sample, and peripheral blood mononuclear cells were used for TCR beta sequencing. The Qiagen DNeasy Blood Extraction Kit was used to extract genomic DNA from the blood cell samples. The library was prepared using the immunoSEQ multiplex PCR assay. A mixture of 60 forward primers for TCR Vbeta segments and 13 reverse primers for TCR Jbeta segments was used in the multiplex PCR. A multiplex PCR assay on genomic DNA amplified the CDR3 region of rearranged TCR beta genes. The amplified TCR beta libraries were sequenced on the Illumina HiSeq System as 87-base-pair reads. The study's own analysis went as follows. A later analysis tallied around 87 million unique TCR beta chains across the 700 or so repertoires, and some 12 million of those chains were shared by two or more donors. Raw reads were error-corrected and collapsed into unique sequences by a nearest-neighbor algorithm in which closely related sequences were merged to remove PCR and sequencing errors. To assign V, D and J gene segments, CDR3 sequences were aligned to IMGT reference sequences. For a sequence to be retained, a match of at least six nucleotides was required to both a V gene segment and a J gene segment. Rearrangements were called productive when the CDR3 lacked stop codons and stayed in frame with V and J; all others were non-productive. Following IMGT convention, CDR3 was defined as the stretch from the second conserved V-encoded cysteine to the conserved J-encoded phenylalanine. The earlier analysis of approximately 590 of the donors excluded any sequence lacking an unambiguous match to a single V gene segment. In an earlier analysis of several hundred of the donors, V segments were called functional above 56.7% productive rearrangements and were called segregating when the between-donor standard deviation exceeded 5%. A statistical classification framework was built for diagnosing cytomegalovirus status from the catalog of TCR beta chain sequences. In a later analysis, V and J genes were assigned by comparing TCR nucleotide sequences against IMGT/GENE-DB human TR gene sequences. The TCRdist pipeline was used in a later analysis to assign CDR3 sequences and most-parsimonious VDJ recombination scenarios. In a later analysis, each TCR beta chain was defined by its CDR3 amino acid sequence together with its V-gene family, and reads lacking a unique V-gene family were excluded. A later analysis removed 600 or so highly shared, low-generation-probability nucleotide sequences to deal with suspected cross-contamination and a sequencing artifact. In a later analysis, a clonal expansion index for each public chain was calculated from normalized within-repertoire ranks of inferred template counts. A later analysis computed generation probabilities with a VDJ recombination model fitted to out-of-frame rearrangements, and checked the results against IGoR. Hypergeometric tests were used in a later analysis to score TCR-TCR, TCR-HLA and TCR-CMV co-occurrence, with a repertoire-size bias correction applied to the TCR pairs. False discovery rates were estimated in a later analysis by permuting HLA or CMV assignments 20 times. A later analysis grouped co-occurring TCRs with DBSCAN, adding TCRdist sequence similarity when clustering within HLA-allele-positive subsets. Co-occurrence clustering excluded repertoires with fewer than 30,000 or more than 120,000 public chains, plus five with anomalous nucleotide sharing. TCRdb stores this immuneACCESS table with in-frame sequences only. Part of the clones is absent; in the studies checked, under half of the shortfall reflects unresolved V genes, and no reason is known for the rest. V, J and clone size were drawn from that table, and D and trimming were deduced from the DNA. In this sample the table shows over 150,000 clones, roughly 80% of which occur a single time. 10% to 15% of the sample is held by the ten biggest clonotypes.

The sequence came from a man aged 25 to 40 in good health and CMV-seropositive. The sequenced sample consisted of PBMCs. Here the chain combines TRBV10-3 and TRBJ2-1; 13 bases in between match TRBD2. The DNA sequence reads TGTGCCATCAGTGGGGGGACTAGCGGGACTTACAATGAGCAGTTCTTC. Protein translation: CAISGGTSGTYNEQFF.